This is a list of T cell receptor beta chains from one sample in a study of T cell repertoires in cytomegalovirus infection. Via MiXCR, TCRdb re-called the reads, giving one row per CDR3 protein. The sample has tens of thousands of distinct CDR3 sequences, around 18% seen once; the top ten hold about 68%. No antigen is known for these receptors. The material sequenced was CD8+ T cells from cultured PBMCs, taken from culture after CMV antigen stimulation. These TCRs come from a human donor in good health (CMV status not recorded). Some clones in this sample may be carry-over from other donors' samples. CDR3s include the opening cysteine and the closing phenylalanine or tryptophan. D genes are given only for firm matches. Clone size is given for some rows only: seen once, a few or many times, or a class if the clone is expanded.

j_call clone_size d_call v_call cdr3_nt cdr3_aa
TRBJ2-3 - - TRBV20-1 TGCAGTGCCGTCGGGACTGAGTCAGATACGCAGTATTTT CSAVGTESDTQYF
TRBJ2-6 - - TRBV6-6 TGTGCCAGCAGTCAACCCTTTCTACCGGGGCCCAAAGGATCTGGGGCCAACGTCCTGACTTTC CASSQPFLPGPKGSGANVLTF
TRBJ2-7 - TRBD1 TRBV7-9 TGTGCCAGCAGCCCCCACCCTGGGACAGGGAGCTCCTACGAGCAGTACTTC CASSPHPGTGSSYEQYF
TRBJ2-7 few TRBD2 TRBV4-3 TGCGCCAGCAGCCAGGGGGAGGGAGGCACCTACGAGCAGTACTTC CASSQGEGGTYEQYF
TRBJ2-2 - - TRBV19 TGTGCCAGTAGTATAGGGACCGGGGAGCTGTTTTTT CASSIGTGELFF
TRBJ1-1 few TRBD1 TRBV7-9 TGTGCCAGCAGCTTGGGACAGCGTGAAGCTTTCTTT CASSLGQREAFF
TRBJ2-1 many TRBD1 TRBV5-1 TGCGCCAGCAGCTTGGGACAGGGGGAAGGTGAGCAGTTCTTC CASSLGQGEGEQFF
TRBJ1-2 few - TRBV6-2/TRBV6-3 TGTGCCAGCAGTTACGGGCGGATGGGCTACACCTTC CASSYGRMGYTF
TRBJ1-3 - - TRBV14 TGTGCCAGCAGCCCGGCGGGGTCCGTTGGAAACACCATATATTTT CASSPAGSVGNTIYF
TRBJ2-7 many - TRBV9 TGTGCCAGCAGCGCCCCACACTCTGATACCTACGAGCAGTACTTC CASSAPHSDTYEQYF
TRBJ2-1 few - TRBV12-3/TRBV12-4 TGTGCCAGCAGTATAGGTCAGGGTACCTACAATGAGCAGTTCTTC CASSIGQGTYNEQFF
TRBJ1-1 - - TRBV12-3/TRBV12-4 TGTGCCAGCAGTCCAGGAAGCACTGAAGCTTTCTTT CASSPGSTEAFF
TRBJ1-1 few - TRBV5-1 TGCGCCAGCAGAAGGGCCCCGAACACTGAAGCTTTCTTT CASRRAPNTEAFF
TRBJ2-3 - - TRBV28 TGTGCCAGCAGTTTCCAGCAGTCCTGGGGGTTAGATACGCAGTATTTT CASSFQQSWGLDTQYF
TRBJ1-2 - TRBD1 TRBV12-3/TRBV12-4 TGTGCCAGCAGTCACACAGGGGACGACTATGGCTACACCTTC CASSHTGDDYGYTF
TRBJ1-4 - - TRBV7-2 TGTGCCAGCAGCTTAATTACAGGGCCTAATGAAAAACTGTTTTTT CASSLITGPNEKLFF
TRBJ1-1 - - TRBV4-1 TGCGCCAGCAGCCGCCTTGGGGGGACTGAAGCTTTCTTT CASSRLGGTEAFF
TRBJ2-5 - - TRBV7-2 TGTGCCAGCAGCTTAAACCCCCGGGAGACCCAGTACTTC CASSLNPRETQYF
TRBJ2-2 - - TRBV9 TGTGCCAGCAGCTACCGGACAGACACCGGGGAGCTGTTTTTT CASSYRTDTGELFF
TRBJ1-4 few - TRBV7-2 TGTGCCAGCAGCACAGAAATCGCAACTAATGAAAAACTGTTTTTT CASSTEIATNEKLFF
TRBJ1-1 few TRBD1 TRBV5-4 TGTGCCAGCAGCTTGATGGGACAGATGAACACTGAAGCTTTCTTT CASSLMGQMNTEAFF
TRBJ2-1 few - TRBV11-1 TGTGCCAGCAGCTTAACTGCGGGGAATGAGCAGTTCTTC CASSLTAGNEQFF